The 9 T cell receptor beta chains below were found in one sample sequenced in a study of shared clonotypes between healthy human individuals. Only in-frame clones appear in the TCRdb table, and some are missing; sequencing was by immunoSEQ multiplex PCR. Found here are more than 1,200,000 clones, around 98.5% of them singletons; the top ten hold roughly 0.36%. The sequencing sample was made of naive CD4+ T cells sorted from blood. The subset denotes: CD45RA+ positively selected. All receptors derive from a man aged 25-40 years in good health.

This chain connects TRBV15 to TRBJ2-7, with 11 bases that match TRBD2. The CDR3 totals 16 residues. Germline assignment: CDR1 LNHNV and CDR2 YYDKDF (reference sequence). V lost 1 base and J lost 3; bases outside the gene matches: 5. CDR3 in amino acids: CATSRAGTSGNYEQYF. The DNA of the CDR3 is TGTGCCACCAGCAGAGCTGGGACTAGCGGCAACTACGAGCAGTACTTC.

The V and J genes are TRBV11-2 and TRBJ2-7, with D possibly matching TRBD2 (6 bases). V dropped 5 bases and J dropped 0 bases, with 14 bases sitting between them. The CDR3 runs to 15 residues. Germline V gives CDR1 SGHAT, CDR2 FQNNGV. CDR3 in DNA: TGTGCCAGCAGCACGACTAGTTCCCTCTCCTACGAGCAGTACTTC. As protein: CASSTTSSLSYEQYF.

V and J are TRBV7-2 and TRBJ2-1; 9 bases map to TRBD2. Germline V gene sequence: CDR1 SGHTA, CDR2 FQGNSA. Losses at the gene ends were 3 bases for V and 7 bases for J; bases not matched to a gene: 10. The CDR3 is 16 amino acids. In DNA, the CDR3 is TGTGCCAGCAGCTTCGGCGTGATCCTAGCGGGAAATGAGCAGTTCTTC. Protein product: CASSFGVILAGNEQFF. The whole variable domain, remainder taken from reference TRBV7-2 and TRBJ2-1, is GAGVSQSPSNKVTEKGKDVELRCDPISGHTALYWYRQSLGQGLEFLIYFQGNSAPDKSGLPSDRFSAERTGGSVSTLTIQRTQQEDSAVYLCASSFGVILAGNEQFFGPGTRLTVL.

This chain links TRBV9 with TRBJ2-3; D remains unclear. With 2 bases removed from V and 5 bases from J, the gap between germline ends came to 6 bases. This CDR3 contains 12 residues. Germline V gene data show CDR1 as SGDLS and CDR2 as YYNGEE. CDR3 loop: CASSVGKDTQYF. CDR3 nucleotide sequence: TGTGCCAGCAGCGTGGGGAAAGATACGCAGTATTTT.

V gene TRBV5-1 combines with J gene TRBJ2-3; 8 bases fit TRBD1. Germline CDR1 is SGHRS and CDR2 is YFSETQ. V shed 0 bases and J 3 bases; nucleotides not matched to a gene: 6. CDR3 length: 16 residues. Here the CDR3 DNA reads TGCGCCAGCAGCTTGGCAGGGGGCATGTTAACAGATACGCAGTATTTT. Amino acid sequence: CASSLAGGMLTDTQYF.

The chain has TRBV5-1 and TRBJ2-5; D perhaps matches TRBD2 (5 bases). Trimming removed 4 bases at V and 4 bases at J, with 17 bases between. CDR1 is SGHRS, CDR2 YFSETQ, per germline. The CDR3 has 15 amino acids. The CDR3 DNA sequence: TGCGCCAGCAGCATCCGGGCCCGAGGGTCAGAGACCCAGTACTTC. Protein: CASSIRARGSETQYF.

V and J are TRBV30 and TRBJ1-3, with D maybe TRBD1 (6 bases). Trimming cost V 0 bases and J 2 bases, with 8 bases left between them. CDR3 length: 14 residues. Germline V gene data show CDR1 as GTSNPN and CDR2 as SVGIG (reference sequence). The CDR3, as DNA: TGTGCCTGGAGTGTCCCAGGGGCTGGAAACACCATATATTTT. It specifies CAWSVPGAGNTIYF.

The genes are TRBV4-1 and TRBJ2-2; the D gene is possibly TRBD2 (5 bases). Trimming removed 0 bases at V and 5 bases at J, with 16 bases between. Germline-derived CDR1 and CDR2 are MGHRA and YSYEKL. This CDR3 spans 17 amino acids. The CDR3 sequence: CASSQENERYLTGELFF. CDR3 in DNA: TGCGCCAGCAGCCAAGAAAACGAGCGGTATCTGACCGGGGAGCTGTTTTTT.

This chain links TRBV5-5 with TRBJ2-1, with D possibly called TRBD1 or TRBD2 (5 bases each). There are 13 residues in the CDR3. Germline V gene lookup returns CDR1 SGHKS and CDR2 YYEKEE (reference sequence). The germline V and J ends were trimmed by 4 bases and 8 bases, with 13 bases remaining between them. The CDR3 DNA follows: TGTGCCAGCAGCCCGGGACCACGCCATGAGCAGTTCTTC. It specifies CASSPGPRHEQFF.